This T cell receptor (beta chain) was obtained from a study of shared T cell receptors in the human thymus. Measured with immunoSEQ multiplex PCR; TCRdb has only the in-frame clones, and not every one. The sample lists 500,000 to 750,000 clones; more than 75% were seen once. The CDR3 runs 16 residues. Germline CDR1 reads LGHNA; CDR2 reads YSLEER. V was clipped by 2 bases and J by 6 bases, with 20 bases between them. Only a few counts were recorded for this clone. This same sample was also taken into another study, of human thymus T cells. From that report: In unrelated individuals, thymic repertoires overlapped highly, according to related research.

Sequencing input: thymocytes. V gene TRBV4-3 combines with J gene TRBJ2-7, with a weak D call TRBD1 (6 bases). The TCR sequence derives from a boy younger than two with a congenital heart defect. The CDR3 nucleotides are TGCGCCAGCAGCCAACTAAGCGACAGGCCACGAAGCGAGCAGTACTTC. Translated: CASSQLSDRPRSEQYF.